Following are 6 T cell receptor beta chains from one sample sequenced in a study of T cell repertoires in cytomegalovirus infection. From the reads, TCRdb called clonotypes with MiXCR, one entry per CDR3 protein. The table lists over 450,000 distinct CDR3 sequences, approximately 10% of them singletons, with about a tenth in the top ten. The sample consisted of PBMCs. The receptors were sampled from a human donor in good health (CMV status not recorded). Some clones in this sample may be carry-over from other donors' samples.

This clonotype was seen repeatedly, ten times or more. The chain carries TRBV12-3 or TRBV12-4 and TRBJ1-5; D may be TRBD1 (6 bases). V dropped 5 bases and J dropped 3 bases, with 11 bases sitting between them. The CDR3 runs to 14 residues. The CDR3 region is CASSQQGNNQPQHF. The CDR3 nucleotides are TGTGCCAGCAGTCAACAGGGAAACAATCAGCCCCAGCATTTT.

J is TRBJ1-1 and V is TRBV20-1; 8 bases are shared with TRBD1. V gave up 6 bases and J gave up 1 base; unmatched junction bases: 10. Germline CDR1 and CDR2: DFQATT and SNEGSKA (reference sequence). The CDR3 extends over 15 amino acids. The CDR3 DNA is TGCAGTGCCCCAAATTCCGGGACAGGGAACACTGAAGCTTTCTTT. This sequence encodes CSAPNSGTGNTEAFF.

This chain uses TRBV4-2 with TRBJ1-5; D unclear. The CDR3 is 13 residues long. CDR1 is LGHNA, CDR2 YNFKEQ, per germline. Trimming stripped 0 bases from V and 6 bases from J, with 6 bases between. CDR3 loop: CASSQDTSQPQHF. In nucleotides, the CDR3 is TGTGCCAGCAGCCAAGACACGAGTCAGCCCCAGCATTTT.

This clonotype was found a few times. The CDR3 reads CSAEQWNTF. In DNA, the CDR3 is TGCAGTGCTGAACAGTGGAACACCTTC. This chain links TRBV20-1 with TRBJ1-2; no definite D call. The CDR3 loop spans 9 amino acids. From germline, CDR1 is DFQATT and CDR2 SNEGSKA (reference sequence). Trimming cost V 5 bases and J 12 bases, with 10 bases left between them.

The J gene is TRBJ2-1, the V gene TRBV5-4; 15 bases are shared with TRBD2. This CDR3 contains 18 residues. Germline values: CDR1 SGHNT, CDR2 YYREEE (reference sequence). Trimming took 5 bases from V and 0 from J; bases not matched to a gene: 6. The CDR3 DNA reads TGTGCCAGCAGTACCGGGACTAGCGGGAGGAGCTCCTACAATGAGCAGTTCTTC. Its protein product is CASSTGTSGRSSYNEQFF.

The chain employs TRBV12-3 or TRBV12-4 and TRBJ2-3; D is unclear. The CDR3 has 16 residues. Trimming stripped 3 bases from V and 5 bases from J, with 18 bases between. In nucleotides, the CDR3 is TGTGCCAGCAGTTTTGTTCCAGCTAGGGCCCGAGATACGCAGTATTTT. Translated, it gives CASSFVPARARDTQYF.